The 3 T cell receptor beta chains below all came from one sample that was sequenced in a study of regulatory T cells in long-lasting Graves disease. The time point denotes: newly diagnosed GD, antithyroid drugs for less than 3 months. PBMCs were the source of the RNA used for TCR sequencing. TCR beta libraries were built with iRepertoire HTBI primers and Arm-PCR of CDR3 regions. Each CDR3 protein gets one entry after TCRdb re-called the multiplex PCR reads with MiXCR. The sample comprises 580,000 or so distinct CDR3 sequences, about 16% of which are singletons, and approximately 12% rests with the top ten. In addition, the sample was reused for a study of T cells in Graves' hyperthyroidism and ophthalmopathy.

This specimen consisted of peripheral blood mononuclear cells (PBMCs), obtained at new diagnosis, from a patient treated with antithyroid drugs. The receptors were sampled from a man aged 18 to 30 with Graves disease.

This clonotype showed up many times. The genes are TRBV30 and TRBJ2-1, with 10 bases aligning to TRBD2. The CDR3 covers 15 residues. V lost 2 bases to trimming and J lost 4 bases; unmatched junction nucleotides: 5. In germline, CDR1 is GTSNPN, CDR2 SVGIG (reference sequence). Here the CDR3 reads CAWSHSGRFYNEQFF. The CDR3 nucleotides are TGTGCCTGGAGTCATAGCGGGAGGTTTTACAATGAGCAGTTCTTC.

This clonotype was detected only a few times. The chain carries TRBV3-1 and TRBJ1-2, with D uncertain. The germline V gene encodes CDR1 LGHDT and CDR2 YNNKEL (reference sequence). The CDR3 is 14 residues long. Trimming removed 1 base from V and 8 bases from J, with 14 bases in between. CDR3 sequence reads: CASSQVGGILGYTF. In nucleotides, the CDR3 is TGTGCCAGCAGCCAAGTCGGAGGAATCCTCGGCTACACCTTC.

The rearrangement uses TRBV10-3 and TRBJ2-3; 7 nucleotides line up with TRBD2. Unmatched junction bases numbered 5, after V lost 4 bases and J lost 1 base. The CDR3 has 15 residues. Germline V gene sequence: CDR1 ENHRY, CDR2 SYGVKD. As DNA, the CDR3 is TGTGCCATCAGTGTAATCCGGGAGGGCACAGATACGCAGTATTTT. Its translation: CAISVIREGTDTQYF.